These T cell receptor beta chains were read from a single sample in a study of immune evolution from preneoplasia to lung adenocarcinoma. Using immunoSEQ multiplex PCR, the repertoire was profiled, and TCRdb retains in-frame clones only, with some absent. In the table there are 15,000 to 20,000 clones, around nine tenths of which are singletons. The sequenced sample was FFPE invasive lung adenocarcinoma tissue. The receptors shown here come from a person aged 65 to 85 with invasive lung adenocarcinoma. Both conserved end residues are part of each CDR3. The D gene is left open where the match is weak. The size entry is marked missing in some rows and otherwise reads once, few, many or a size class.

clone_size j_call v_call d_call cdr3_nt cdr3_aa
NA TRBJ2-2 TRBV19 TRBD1 TGTGCCAGTAGATACAGGGGGCTTGGCACCGGGGAGCTGTTTTTT CASRYRGLGTGELFF
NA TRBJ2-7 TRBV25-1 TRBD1 TGTGCCAGCAGTGGGATGACAGGGCTTCTCGCGCAGTACTTC CASSGMTGLLAQYF
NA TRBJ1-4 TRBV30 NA TGTGCCTGGAGTTCCCCTGGCGCTGACGGCGGAGAAAAACTGTTTTTT CAWSSPGADGGEKLFF
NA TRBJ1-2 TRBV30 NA TGTGCCTGGAGTGTAAACCCAACTAACTATGGCTACACCTTC CAWSVNPTNYGYTF
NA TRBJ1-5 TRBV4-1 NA TGCGCCAGCAGCCCCGACCTGGTAAGCCAGCCCCAGCATTTT CASSPDLVSQPQHF
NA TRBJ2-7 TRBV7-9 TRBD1 TGTGCCAGCAGCTCCGTAGGCGGGACAGGGGGTTCGGAGCAGTACTTC CASSSVGGTGGSEQYF
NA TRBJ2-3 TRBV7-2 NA TGTGCCAGCAGCTTAGGGAGGACTAGCACAGATACGCAGTATTTT CASSLGRTSTDTQYF
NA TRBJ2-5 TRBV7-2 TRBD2 TGTGCCAGCAGCCCCTCCGGGACTAGAGAAGAGACCCAGTACTTC CASSPSGTREETQYF
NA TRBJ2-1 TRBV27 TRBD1 TGTGCCAGCAGTTTATCTAGGACAGGGGACAATGAGCAGTTCTTC CASSLSRTGDNEQFF
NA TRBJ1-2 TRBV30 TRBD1 TGTGCCTGGAGGGAGAGGAGAGAAGTCAGGGGGCATCGCGGCTACACCTTC CAWRERREVRGHRGYTF
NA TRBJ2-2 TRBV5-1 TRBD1 TGCGCCAGCAGCTTGCAGGGACAGGGGGGCTCGAACACCGGGGAGCTGTTTTTT CASSLQGQGGSNTGELFF
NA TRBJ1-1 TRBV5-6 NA TGTGCCAGCAGCTCGCCGGACACTGAAGCTTTCTTT CASSSPDTEAFF
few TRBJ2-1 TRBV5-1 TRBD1 TGCGCCAGCAGCCCCGGACAGGGGTACAATGAGCAGTTCTTC CASSPGQGYNEQFF
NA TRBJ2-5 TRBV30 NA TGTGCCTGGAGTCCCAGCGGCACGGAGACCCAGTACTTC CAWSPSGTETQYF
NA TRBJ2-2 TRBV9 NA TGTGCCAGCAGCGTAGGAACCGGGGAGCTGTTTTTT CASSVGTGELFF
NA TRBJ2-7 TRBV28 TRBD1 TGTGCCAGCAGTTCCCACCTGGACAGGGAAGGGCAATGGTCCTACGAGCAGTACTTC CASSSHLDREGQWSYEQYF
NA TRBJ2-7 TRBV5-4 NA TGTGCCAGCAGCTTGGAGATTAGCTCCTACGAGCAGTACTTC CASSLEISSYEQYF
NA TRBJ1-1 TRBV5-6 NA TGTGCCAGCAGCTTCGGGGGCGGCACTGAAGCTTTCTTT CASSFGGGTEAFF
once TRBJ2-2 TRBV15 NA TGTGCCACCAGGGGCGCCGGGGAGCTGTTTTTT CATRGAGELFF
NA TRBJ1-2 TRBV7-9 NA TGTGCCAGCAGCCCCGGTAATCGTCCCTATGGCTACACCTTC CASSPGNRPYGYTF
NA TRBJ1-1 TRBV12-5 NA TGTGCTAGTGGTTTGAAGGGACAGAACACTGAAGCTTTCTTT CASGLKGQNTEAFF